This TCR beta chain was documented in a study of cytomegalovirus exposure and HLA in healthy donors. About the research overall: About 79% of 398 genotyped donors fell in the Caucasian-associated ancestry cluster. Whole-study results and caveats: TCR beta sequences reportedly predicted the HLA-A and HLA-B alleles of most subjects accurately.

This PCR relied on a set of 60 Vbeta primers and 13 Jbeta primers. Method: immunoSEQ multiplex PCR; TCRdb's copy keeps in-frame clones and lacks some. The profile covers about 120,000 clones, with approximately 84% appearing a single time and more than 1.5% taken by the ten largest. Details on this clone: Its antigen is undetermined.

V dropped 4 bases and J dropped 5 bases, with 5 bases sitting between them. Germline-derived CDR1 and CDR2 are KGHSH and LQKENI. This CDR3 comprises 11 residues. Healthy bone marrow donors formed the donor group. At the time of sampling, donors were nominally healthy, though unrecorded immune exposures were likely. V is TRBV18 and J is TRBJ1-1; D unclear. The TCR was taken from a man in his forties or fifties in good health and CMV-seronegative. The sample comprised PBMCs. The CDR3 here is CASSQSTEAFF. The CDR3 coding sequence is TGTGCCAGCTCACAGAGTACTGAAGCTTTCTTT.